Listed below are T cell receptor beta chains from one sample, sequenced in a study of T cell responses to AZD1222 COVID-19 vaccine. Generated by immunoSEQ multiplex PCR, the TCRdb table keeps only in-frame clones and is missing some. The sample has roughly 120,000 clones; around 90% are singletons. The source was peripheral blood, collected 28 days after the second AZD1222 dose. Receptor source: an adult who received the AZD1222 COVID-19 vaccine. Both conserved end residues are part of each CDR3. The D gene is left open where the match is weak. Size is stated for part of the rows, as once, few or many counts, or as a class when the clone is expanded.

J gene	D gene	clone size	V gene	CDR3 protein	CDR3 DNA
TRBJ1-1	TRBD1	-	TRBV7-3	CASSSTAGTGEAFF	TGTGCCAGCAGCTCGACCGCCGGGACAGGTGAAGCTTTCTTT
TRBJ1-2	TRBD1	-	TRBV3-1/TRBV3-2	CASSQESWGQGAGYGYTF	TGTGCCAGCAGCCAAGAATCCTGGGGGCAGGGGGCCGGGTATGGCTACACCTTC
TRBJ1-2	TRBD1	-	TRBV6-5	CATARQGGYTF	TGTGCCACCGCTCGACAGGGAGGCTACACCTTC
TRBJ1-4	TRBD1	-	TRBV6-5	CASSDRATNEKLFF	TGTGCCAGCAGCGACAGGGCAACTAATGAAAAACTGTTTTTT
TRBJ2-3	TRBD1	few	TRBV3-1/TRBV3-2	CASSLQGARTDTQYF	TGTGCCAGCAGCCTACAGGGGGCGCGTACAGATACGCAGTATTTT
TRBJ1-2	-	few	TRBV5-4	CASSTQWGERYGYTF	TGTGCCAGCAGCACCCAGTGGGGAGAACGGTATGGCTACACCTTC
TRBJ1-1	-	-	TRBV4-1	CASSQDGGSDTEAFF	TGCGCCAGCAGCCAAGATGGGGGTTCGGATACTGAAGCTTTCTTT
TRBJ1-4	TRBD1	-	TRBV4-1	CASRRTGYEKLFF	TGCGCCAGCAGGAGGACAGGGTACGAAAAACTGTTTTTT
TRBJ1-1	-	-	TRBV7-9	CASSFADGWSEAFF	TGTGCCAGCAGCTTTGCAGATGGGTGGTCTGAAGCTTTCTTT
TRBJ2-7	-	-	TRBV3-1/TRBV3-2	CASSPLRGVYEQYF	TGTGCCAGCAGCCCCCTCCGAGGGGTCTACGAGCAGTACTTC
TRBJ2-2	TRBD1	-	TRBV29-1	CSVARTGGGELFF	TGCAGCGTTGCCAGGACAGGGGGCGGGGAGCTGTTTTTT
TRBJ1-4	TRBD1	-	TRBV19	CASRVGTDPNEKLFF	TGTGCCAGTAGGGTAGGGACAGACCCTAATGAAAAACTGTTTTTT
TRBJ1-2	-	-	TRBV6-5	CASRPLGLGYTF	TGTGCCAGCAGACCCTTGGGGTTGGGCTACACCTTC
TRBJ1-3	-	-	TRBV6-5	CASSYSQGSGNTIYF	TGTGCCAGCAGTTACTCTCAGGGATCTGGAAACACCATATATTTT
TRBJ2-5	-	once	TRBV7-2	CASSLVEAAGAETQYF	TGTGCCAGCAGCTTAGTAGAGGCGGCGGGGGCGGAGACCCAGTACTTC
TRBJ1-1	TRBD1	-	TRBV27	CASSLFQGDTEAFF	TGTGCCAGCAGTTTATTCCAGGGGGACACTGAAGCTTTCTTT
TRBJ1-2	-	-	TRBV24-1	CATQRGGAGDYGYTF	TGTGCCACCCAAAGGGGGGGGGCCGGGGACTATGGCTACACCTTC
TRBJ1-1	TRBD1	-	TRBV19	CASSSTGGLEAFF	TGTGCCAGTAGTTCTACAGGGGGCCTTGAAGCTTTCTTT
TRBJ1-6	-	-	TRBV6-1	CASSEQGRDNSPLHF	TGTGCCAGCAGTGAACAGGGACGGGATAATTCACCCCTCCACTTT
TRBJ1-2	-	few	TRBV4-3	CASSRSTGSYGYTF	TGCGCCAGCAGCCGCTCGACAGGTTCCTATGGCTACACCTTC
TRBJ1-6	-	once	TRBV27	CASSITGLRIDSPLHF	TGTGCCAGCAGTATTACAGGGTTGAGAATAGATTCACCCCTCCACTTT
TRBJ1-3	-	once	TRBV9	CASSVGIHSGNTIYF	TGTGCCAGCAGCGTAGGGATTCACTCTGGAAACACCATATATTTT
TRBJ2-7	TRBD1	once	TRBV24-1	CATSDPPDRGLKEQYF	TGTGCCACCAGTGACCCCCCTGACAGGGGACTGAAAGAGCAGTACTTC
TRBJ1-6	TRBD1	-	TRBV5-1	CASSQGQGGSYNSPLHF	TGCGCCAGCAGCCAAGGACAGGGCGGTTCCTATAATTCACCCCTCCACTTT
TRBJ2-1	TRBD1	-	TRBV5-8	CASSHTPGQGFNNEQFF	TGTGCCAGCAGCCATACCCCGGGACAGGGATTTAATAATGAGCAGTTCTTC
TRBJ2-3	TRBD2	-	TRBV7-9	CASSIAGWLDTQYF	TGTGCCAGCAGCATAGCGGGCTGGTTAGATACGCAGTATTTT
TRBJ1-1	-	-	TRBV30	CAWTRIQGRTEAFF	TGTGCCTGGACACGCATCCAGGGTAGGACTGAAGCTTTCTTT
TRBJ2-2	-	-	TRBV6-5	CASSLTVNTGELFF	TGTGCCAGCAGCCTGACAGTAAACACCGGGGAGCTGTTTTTT
TRBJ1-2	TRBD1	-	TRBV19	CASSPRDRGIYGYTF	TGTGCCAGTAGTCCAAGGGACAGGGGCATCTATGGCTACACCTTC
TRBJ1-5	-	-	TRBV14	CASSQDLRDPQHF	TGTGCCAGCAGCCAAGATCTGAGGGATCCCCAGCATTTT
TRBJ2-2	-	-	TRBV5-1	CASSVSTGIGELFF	TGCGCCAGCAGCGTTTCGACAGGAATCGGGGAGCTGTTTTTT
TRBJ2-2	-	-	TRBV12-3/TRBV12-4	CASSFRGSGELFF	TGTGCCAGCAGTTTCCGGGGGAGTGGGGAGCTGTTTTTT
TRBJ1-1	-	-	TRBV19	CASSASERDTEAFF	TGTGCCAGTAGTGCATCGGAACGAGACACTGAAGCTTTCTTT
TRBJ2-3	-	-	TRBV7-2	CASSLDEGGPSTDTQYF	TGTGCCAGCAGCTTAGATGAGGGGGGGCCTAGCACAGATACGCAGTATTTT
TRBJ1-5	-	-	TRBV19	CASRGESSNQPQHF	TGTGCCAGTAGGGGGGAGTCTAGCAATCAGCCCCAGCATTTT
TRBJ1-3	-	-	TRBV25-1	CASSVGGRNTIYF	TGTGCCAGCAGTGTCGGCGGAAGAAACACCATATATTTT
TRBJ2-7	-	-	TRBV27	CASDSRDKKSYEQYF	TGTGCCAGCGATTCCCGGGACAAAAAATCCTACGAGCAGTACTTC
TRBJ1-3	TRBD1	-	TRBV7-9	CASSLIGQGDTIYF	TGTGCCAGCAGCTTAATAGGACAGGGAGACACCATATATTTT
TRBJ1-2	-	few	TRBV19	CASRITYGYTF	TGTGCCAGTAGAATTACCTATGGCTACACCTTC
TRBJ1-1	-	few	TRBV2	CASSRLLNTEAFF	TGTGCCAGCAGTCGACTCTTGAACACTGAAGCTTTCTTT
TRBJ1-4	-	-	TRBV18	CASSPRQSANEKLFF	TGTGCCAGCTCACCTAGGCAGTCAGCCAATGAAAAACTGTTTTTT
TRBJ1-1	-	-	TRBV4-1	CASSHPGQPLNTEAFF	TGCGCCAGCAGCCACCCGGGACAACCCCTGAACACTGAAGCTTTCTTT
TRBJ2-3	-	-	TRBV19	CASSSGRWDTQYF	TGTGCCAGTAGCTCCGGACGGTGGGACACGCAGTATTTT
TRBJ1-2	-	-	TRBV11-2	CASSLDRGNYGYTF	TGTGCCAGCAGCTTAGATCGGGGAAACTATGGCTACACCTTC
TRBJ2-1	-	-	TRBV7-9	CASFPGSSYNEQFF	TGTGCCAGCTTCCCCGGAAGCTCCTACAATGAGCAGTTCTTC
TRBJ1-3	-	-	TRBV11-2	CASSLLRAGGNTIYF	TGTGCCAGCAGCTTACTCAGGGCTGGGGGAAACACCATATATTTT
TRBJ2-2	-	-	TRBV11-1	CASSFNTGELFF	TGTGCCAGCAGCTTTAACACCGGGGAGCTGTTTTTT
TRBJ2-1	-	-	TRBV11-1	CASSRGGRSYNEQFF	TGTGCCAGCAGCCGCGGAGGCCGCTCCTACAATGAGCAGTTCTTC
TRBJ1-4	-	-	TRBV21-1	CASSKQGNEKLFF	TGTGCCAGCAGCAAACAGGGGAACGAAAAACTGTTTTTT
TRBJ1-6	-	-	TRBV12-3/TRBV12-4	CASSFLEGSPLHF	TGTGCCAGCAGTTTTCTCGAGGGATCACCCCTCCACTTT
TRBJ1-1	TRBD1	-	TRBV3-1/TRBV3-2	CASRPQGQHTEAFF	TGTGCCAGCAGACCCCAGGGACAGCACACTGAAGCTTTCTTT
TRBJ1-5	-	-	TRBV6-5	CASSREVRQPQHF	TGTGCCAGCAGCAGGGAAGTTCGGCAGCCCCAGCATTTT
TRBJ2-7	TRBD1	-	TRBV6-5	CASNRDRGPWEQYF	TGTGCCAGCAACCGGGACAGGGGGCCTTGGGAGCAGTACTTC
TRBJ2-2	-	-	TRBV7-2	CASSLKRPTGELFF	TGTGCCAGCAGCTTAAAGAGGCCCACCGGGGAGCTGTTTTTT
TRBJ2-3	TRBD2	few	TRBV5-1	CASSHGTSGGSDTQYF	TGCGCCAGCAGCCACGGGACTAGCGGGGGGTCGGATACGCAGTATTTT
TRBJ1-1	-	-	TRBV9	CASSVGGGLTEAFF	TGTGCCAGCAGCGTAGGAGGGGGGCTGACTGAAGCTTTCTTT
TRBJ1-6	-	-	TRBV9	CASSVSERGNSPLHF	TGTGCCAGCAGCGTAAGTGAACGGGGCAATTCACCCCTCCACTTT
TRBJ1-4	-	few	TRBV3-1/TRBV3-2	CASSPITEKLFF	TGTGCCAGCAGCCCCATTACTGAAAAACTGTTTTTT
TRBJ2-1	TRBD2	-	TRBV3-1/TRBV3-2	CASSQGRPRLAGDNEQFF	TGTGCCAGCAGCCAAGGACGTCCAAGACTAGCGGGGGACAATGAGCAGTTCTTC
TRBJ2-4	-	-	TRBV18	CASKTEGTGAKNIQYF	TGTGCCAGCAAAACTGAGGGGACGGGGGCCAAAAACATTCAGTACTTC